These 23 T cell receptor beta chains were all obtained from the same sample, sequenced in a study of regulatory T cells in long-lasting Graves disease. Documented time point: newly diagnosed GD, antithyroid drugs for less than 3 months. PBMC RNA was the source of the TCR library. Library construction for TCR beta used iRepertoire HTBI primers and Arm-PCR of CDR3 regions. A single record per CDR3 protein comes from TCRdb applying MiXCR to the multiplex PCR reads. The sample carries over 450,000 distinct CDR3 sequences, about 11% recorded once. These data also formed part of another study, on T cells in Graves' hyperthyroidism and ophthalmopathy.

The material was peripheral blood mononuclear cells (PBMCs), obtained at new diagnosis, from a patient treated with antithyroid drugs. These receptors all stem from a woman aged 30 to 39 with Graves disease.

The CDR3 sequence is CASSPRGGSPDTQYF. CDR3 sequence (DNA): TGCGCCAGCAGCCCAAGAGGAGGGAGCCCAGATACGCAGTATTTT. The rearrangement uses TRBV5-1 and TRBJ2-3; D might be TRBD2 (6 bases). This CDR3 has 15 amino acids. V was shortened by 4 bases and J by 4 bases, with 16 bases between the two germline ends. CDR1 and CDR2 from the germline V gene are SGHRS and YFSETQ. Full variable domain (rest looked up from reference TRBV5-1 and TRBJ2-3): KAGVTQTPRYLIKTRGQQVTLSCSPISGHRSVSWYQQTPGQGLQFLFEYFSETQRNKGNFPGRFSGRQFSNSRSEMNVSTLELGDSALYLCASSPRGGSPDTQYFGPGTRLTVL.

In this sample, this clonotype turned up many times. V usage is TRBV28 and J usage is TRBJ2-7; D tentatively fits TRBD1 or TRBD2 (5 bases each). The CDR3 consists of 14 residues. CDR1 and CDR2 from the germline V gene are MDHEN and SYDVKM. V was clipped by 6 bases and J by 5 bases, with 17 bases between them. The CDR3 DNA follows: TGTGCCAGCAGCCCCGCAGGGAGTCTACACGAGCAGTACTTC. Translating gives CASSPAGSLHEQYF.

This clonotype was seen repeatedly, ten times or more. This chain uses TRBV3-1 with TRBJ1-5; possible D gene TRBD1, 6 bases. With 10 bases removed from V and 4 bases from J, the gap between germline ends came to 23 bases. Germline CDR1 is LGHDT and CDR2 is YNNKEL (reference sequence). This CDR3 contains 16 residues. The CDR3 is CATPLTSGAKNQPQHF. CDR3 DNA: TGTGCCACCCCCCTTACGTCGGGGGCAAAAAATCAGCCCCAGCATTTT.

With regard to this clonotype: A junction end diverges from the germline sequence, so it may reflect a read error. The CDR3 here is CASSFQEQYISKYGYTF. For the CDR3, the DNA is TGTGCCAGCAGCTTCCAGGAACAGTATATATCTAAATATGGCTACACCTTC. J is TRBJ1-2 and V is TRBV5-6; no clear D. The germline V gene has CDR1 SGHDT and CDR2 YYEEEE. The CDR3 has 17 residues.

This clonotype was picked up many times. CDR3 in amino acids: CASSTGGTGELFF. CDR3 nucleotide sequence: TGTGCCAGCAGTACGGGGGGAACCGGGGAGCTGTTTTTT. This chain links TRBV6-1 with TRBJ2-2, with 7 bases matching TRBD2. With V trimmed by 5 bases and J by 5 bases, 2 bases remained unmatched. Germline V gene lookup returns CDR1 MNHNS and CDR2 SASEGT. The CDR3 has 13 amino acids.

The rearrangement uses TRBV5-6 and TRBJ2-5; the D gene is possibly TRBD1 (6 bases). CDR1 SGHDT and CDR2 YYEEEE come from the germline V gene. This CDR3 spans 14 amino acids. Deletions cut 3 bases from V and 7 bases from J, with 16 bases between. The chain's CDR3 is CASSSYRVTATQYF. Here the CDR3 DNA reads TGTGCCAGCAGCTCGTACAGGGTAACAGCGACCCAGTACTTC.

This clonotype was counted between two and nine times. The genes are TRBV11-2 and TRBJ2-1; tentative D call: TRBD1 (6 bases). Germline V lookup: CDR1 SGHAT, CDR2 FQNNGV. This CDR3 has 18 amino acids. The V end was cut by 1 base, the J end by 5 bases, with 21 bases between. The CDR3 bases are TGTGCCAGCAGCTTAGGGGTTCTACTCGGACAGAACAACAATGAGCAGTTCTTC. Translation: CASSLGVLLGQNNNEQFF.

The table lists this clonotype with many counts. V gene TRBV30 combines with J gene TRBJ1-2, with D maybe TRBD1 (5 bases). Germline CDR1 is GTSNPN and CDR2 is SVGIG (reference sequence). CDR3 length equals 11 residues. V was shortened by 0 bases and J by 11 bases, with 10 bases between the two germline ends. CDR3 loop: CAWSVRGSYTF. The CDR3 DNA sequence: TGTGCCTGGAGTGTACGGGGGTCGTACACCTTC.

CDR3 residues: CASSQEEGRDTQYF. The DNA of the CDR3 is TGTGCCAGCAGCCAAGAGGAAGGGAGAGATACGCAGTATTTT. The chain combines TRBV3-1 with TRBJ2-3; D might be TRBD2 (5 bases). V gave up 0 bases and J gave up 5 bases, with 9 bases separating them. This CDR3 contains 14 residues. Germline V gene data show CDR1 as LGHDT and CDR2 as YNNKEL (reference sequence).

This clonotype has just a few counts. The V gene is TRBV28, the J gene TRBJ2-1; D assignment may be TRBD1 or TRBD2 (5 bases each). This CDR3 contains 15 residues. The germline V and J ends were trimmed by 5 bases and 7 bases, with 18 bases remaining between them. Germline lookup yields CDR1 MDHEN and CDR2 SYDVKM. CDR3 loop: CASSQSSTGPNEQFF. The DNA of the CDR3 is TGTGCCAGCAGTCAATCTAGCACGGGGCCTAATGAGCAGTTCTTC.

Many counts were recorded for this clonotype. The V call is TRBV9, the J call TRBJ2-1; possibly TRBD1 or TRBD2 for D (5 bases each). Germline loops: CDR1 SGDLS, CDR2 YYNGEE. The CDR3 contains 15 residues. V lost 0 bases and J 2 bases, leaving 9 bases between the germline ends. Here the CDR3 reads CASSVVVGAYNEQFF. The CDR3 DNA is TGTGCCAGCAGCGTAGTAGTGGGGGCCTACAATGAGCAGTTCTTC.

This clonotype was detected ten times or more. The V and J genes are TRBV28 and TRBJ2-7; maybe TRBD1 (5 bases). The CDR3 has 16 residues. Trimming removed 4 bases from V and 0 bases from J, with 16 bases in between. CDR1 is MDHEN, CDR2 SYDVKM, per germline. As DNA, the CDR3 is TGTGCCAGCAGTTCACCCAATGACAGATTCTCCTACGAGCAGTACTTC. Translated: CASSSPNDRFSYEQYF.

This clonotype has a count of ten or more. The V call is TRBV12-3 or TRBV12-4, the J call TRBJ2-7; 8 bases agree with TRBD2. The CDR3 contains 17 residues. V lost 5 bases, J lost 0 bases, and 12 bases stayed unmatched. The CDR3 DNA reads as TGTGCCAGCAGTGCCTCTGGGACTAGGGAAAGCTCCTACGAGCAGTACTTC. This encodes CASSASGTRESSYEQYF.

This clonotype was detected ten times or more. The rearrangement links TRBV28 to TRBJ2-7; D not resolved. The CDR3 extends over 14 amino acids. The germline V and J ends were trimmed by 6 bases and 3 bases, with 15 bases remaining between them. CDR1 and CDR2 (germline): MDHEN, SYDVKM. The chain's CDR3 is CASSQKGADYEQYF. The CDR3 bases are TGTGCCAGCAGCCAAAAGGGCGCAGACTACGAGCAGTACTTC.

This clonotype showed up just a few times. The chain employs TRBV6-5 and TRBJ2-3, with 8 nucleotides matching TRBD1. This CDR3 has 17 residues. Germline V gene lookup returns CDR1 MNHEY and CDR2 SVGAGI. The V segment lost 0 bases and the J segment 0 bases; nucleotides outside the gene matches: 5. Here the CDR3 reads CASSYSRQGLSTDTQYF. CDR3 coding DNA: TGTGCCAGCAGTTACTCGAGACAGGGGCTTAGCACAGATACGCAGTATTTT.

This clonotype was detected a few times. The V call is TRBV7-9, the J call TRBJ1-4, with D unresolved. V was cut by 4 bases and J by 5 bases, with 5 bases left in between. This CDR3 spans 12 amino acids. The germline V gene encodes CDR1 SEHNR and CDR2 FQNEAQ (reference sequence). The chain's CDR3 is CASSSTNEKLFF. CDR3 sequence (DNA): TGTGCCAGCAGCTCCACAAATGAAAAACTGTTTTTT.

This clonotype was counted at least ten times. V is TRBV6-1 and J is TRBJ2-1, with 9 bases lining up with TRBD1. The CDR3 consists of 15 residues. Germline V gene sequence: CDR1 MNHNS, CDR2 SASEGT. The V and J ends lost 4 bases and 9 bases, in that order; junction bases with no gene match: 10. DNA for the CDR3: TGTGCCAGCAGTGCCAGCGGACAGGGGTTAAGTGAGCAGTTCTTC. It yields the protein CASSASGQGLSEQFF.

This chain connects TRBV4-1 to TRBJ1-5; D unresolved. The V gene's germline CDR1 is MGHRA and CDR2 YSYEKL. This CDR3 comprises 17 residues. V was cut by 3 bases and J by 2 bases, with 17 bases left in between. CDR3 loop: CASSHTFGQRGNQPQHF. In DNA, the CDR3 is TGCGCCAGCAGCCACACCTTCGGGCAGAGGGGCAATCAGCCCCAGCATTTT.

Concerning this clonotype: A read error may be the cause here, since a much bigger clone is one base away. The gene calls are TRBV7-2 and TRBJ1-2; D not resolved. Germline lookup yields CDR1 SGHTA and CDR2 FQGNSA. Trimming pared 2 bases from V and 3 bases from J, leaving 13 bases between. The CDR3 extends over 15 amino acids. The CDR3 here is CASSLNSAEDYGYTF. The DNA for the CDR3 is TGTGCCAGCAGCTTAAATTCCGCTGAGGACTATGGCTACACCTTC. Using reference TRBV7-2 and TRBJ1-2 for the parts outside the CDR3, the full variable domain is GAGVSQSPSNKVTEKGKDVELRCDPISGHTALYWYRQSLGQGLEFLIYFQGNSAPDKSGLPSDRFSAERTGGSVSTLTIQRTQQEDSAVYLCASSLNSAEDYGYTFGSGTRLTVV.

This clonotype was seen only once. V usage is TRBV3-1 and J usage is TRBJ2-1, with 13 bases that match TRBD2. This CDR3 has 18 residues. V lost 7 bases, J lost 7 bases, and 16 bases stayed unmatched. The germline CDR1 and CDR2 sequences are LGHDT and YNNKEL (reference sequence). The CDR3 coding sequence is TGTGCCAGCAACCCCGCGGGAGGTGCGACTAGCGGGAGGAATGAGCAGTTCTTC. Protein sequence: CASNPAGGATSGRNEQFF.

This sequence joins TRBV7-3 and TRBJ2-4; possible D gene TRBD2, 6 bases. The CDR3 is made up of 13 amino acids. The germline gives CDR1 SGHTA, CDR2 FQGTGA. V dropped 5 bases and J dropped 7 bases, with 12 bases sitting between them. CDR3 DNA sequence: TGTGCCAGCAGCCTAGCGAGCGGGAACATTCAGTACTTC. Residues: CASSLASGNIQYF.

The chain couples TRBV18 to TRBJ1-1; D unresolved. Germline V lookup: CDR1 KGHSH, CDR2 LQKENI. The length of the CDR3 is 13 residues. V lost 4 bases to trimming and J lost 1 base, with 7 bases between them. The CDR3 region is CASSREGNTEAFF. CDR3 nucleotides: TGTGCCAGCTCACGGGAAGGGAACACTGAAGCTTTCTTT.

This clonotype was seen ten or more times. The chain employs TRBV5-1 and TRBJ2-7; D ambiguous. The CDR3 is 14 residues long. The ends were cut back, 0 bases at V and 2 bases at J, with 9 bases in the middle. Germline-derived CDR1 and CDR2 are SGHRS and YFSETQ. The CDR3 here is CASSLVFAAYEQYF. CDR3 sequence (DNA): TGCGCCAGCAGCTTGGTTTTTGCTGCCTACGAGCAGTACTTC.